One sample yielded the 12 T cell receptor beta chains listed below, sequenced in a study of cytomegalovirus exposure and HLA in healthy donors. Clones were read by immunoSEQ multiplex PCR, and TCRdb kept only the in-frame ones, dropping some. The table records 160,000 or so clones, around 86% of them present only once. Source material: PBMCs. These receptors all stem from a man aged 18 to 29 in good health and CMV-seropositive.

This clone was counted once. The CDR3 DNA is TGTGCCAGCTCACGCCCCTCCAGGGCCCGGGAAAACATTCAGTACTTC. Translating gives CASSRPSRARENIQYF. J is TRBJ2-4 and V is TRBV18, with D tentatively TRBD1 (5 bases). The germline V and J ends were trimmed by 4 bases and 5 bases, with 18 bases remaining between them. Germline V lookup: CDR1 KGHSH, CDR2 LQKENI. The CDR3 extends over 16 amino acids.

The chain carries TRBV2 and TRBJ2-7; TRBD1 aligns across 7 bases. Germline lookup yields CDR1 SNHLY and CDR2 FYNNEI. The V segment lost 5 bases and the J segment 5 bases; nucleotides outside the gene matches: 6. This CDR3 is built from 13 residues. CDR3 amino acids: CASSPRGGDEQYF. The CDR3 nucleotides read TGTGCCAGCAGTCCGCGAGGGGGCGACGAGCAGTACTTC.

The CDR3 coding sequence is TGTGCCAGCTCACCGGGGGCGGCCCCCGCCGCAGATACGCAGTATTTT. Translation: CASSPGAAPAADTQYF. The V and J genes are TRBV18 and TRBJ2-3; a weak D match, TRBD1 (6 bases). Germline V gene lookup returns CDR1 KGHSH and CDR2 LQKENI. V was cut by 3 bases and J by 4 bases, with 17 bases left in between. The CDR3 consists of 16 residues.

The rearrangement uses TRBV9 and TRBJ2-2, with D possibly being TRBD2 (7 bases). V gave up 4 bases and J gave up 6 bases, with 16 bases separating them. The CDR3 totals 15 residues. Germline CDR1 and CDR2: SGDLS and YYNGEE. The DNA of the CDR3 is TGTGCCAGCAGCTTTCGGACTAGGGGGTCCGGGGAGCTGTTTTTT. Translating it yields CASSFRTRGSGELFF.

The chain uses TRBV5-1 and TRBJ2-5; the D gene is possibly TRBD2 (6 bases). The length of the CDR3 is 16 residues. Trimming stripped 0 bases from V and 5 bases from J, with 17 bases between. Germline assignment: CDR1 SGHRS and CDR2 YFSETQ. The CDR3 DNA is TGCGCCAGCAGCTTGGCCGAGGGCCCGGCGGGGGAGACCCAGTACTTC. Translated: CASSLAEGPAGETQYF.

This chain uses TRBV18 with TRBJ2-1; 7 bases are shared with TRBD2. CDR3 length equals 16 residues. CDR1 and CDR2 from the germline V gene are KGHSH and LQKENI. The J segment lost 4 bases and the V segment lost 1 base, leaving 7 bases of the junction unmatched. Written as DNA, the CDR3 is TGTGCCAGCTCACCACTTGGACTAGTACAATACAATGAGCAGTTCTTC. It codes for CASSPLGLVQYNEQFF.

The chain joins TRBV9 to TRBJ2-3; 9 positions match TRBD2. Germline assignment: CDR1 SGDLS and CDR2 YYNGEE. There are 17 residues in the CDR3. J was trimmed by 2 bases and V by 4 bases; bases with no gene match: 11. The CDR3 bases are TGTGCCAGCAGCTCGCCACCGGGACTAGCAGACACAGATACGCAGTATTTT. Translation: CASSSPPGLADTDTQYF.

This clone was observed once. CDR3 amino acids: CASSFPGLAREQYF. In DNA form, the CDR3 reads TGTGCCAGCAGCTTTCCGGGACTAGCGAGGGAGCAGTACTTC. V is TRBV7-2 and J is TRBJ2-7; 10 bases map to TRBD2. Germline V gene sequence: CDR1 SGHTA, CDR2 FQGNSA. Trimming took 3 bases from V and 7 from J; bases not matched to a gene: 6. The CDR3 consists of 14 residues.

The gene calls are TRBV11-1 and TRBJ2-1; 7 nucleotides agree with TRBD2. The CDR3 spans 15 residues. CDR1 SGHAT and CDR2 FQDESV come from the germline V gene (reference sequence). Trimming removed 8 bases from V and 5 bases from J; junction bases left unmatched: 12. The CDR3 reads CASGTPGLPHNEQFF. CDR3 sequence (DNA): TGTGCCAGCGGCACGCCGGGACTACCTCACAATGAGCAGTTCTTC.

The V and J genes are TRBV4-2 and TRBJ2-1, with TRBD1 matching 10 bases. This CDR3 spans 16 amino acids. J gave up 7 bases and V 1 base, and 7 bases lay outside the gene matches. Germline-derived CDR1 and CDR2 are LGHNA and YNFKEQ. DNA of the CDR3: TGTGCCAGCAGCCAAGCGACGGGACAGGGGATTAATGAGCAGTTCTTC. Its protein is CASSQATGQGINEQFF.

This chain joins TRBV5-1 and TRBJ2-1; 10 bases fit TRBD2. J was trimmed by 8 bases and V by 3 bases; bases with no gene match: 8. Germline V gene data show CDR1 as SGHRS and CDR2 as YFSETQ. The CDR3 is 15 amino acids. In DNA form, the CDR3 reads TGCGCCAGCAGCTATCTAGCGGGGGCCCTGTATGAGCAGTTCTTC. Translated: CASSYLAGALYEQFF.

The V and J genes are TRBV7-9 and TRBJ2-3; D perhaps matches TRBD2 (6 bases). The ends were cut back, 3 bases at V and 2 bases at J, with 9 bases in the middle. This CDR3 is built from 14 residues. Germline lookup yields CDR1 SEHNR and CDR2 FQNEAQ (reference sequence). The CDR3 bases are TGTGCCAGCAGCTTGGGACTGGCCACAGATACGCAGTATTTT. It codes for CASSLGLATDTQYF.